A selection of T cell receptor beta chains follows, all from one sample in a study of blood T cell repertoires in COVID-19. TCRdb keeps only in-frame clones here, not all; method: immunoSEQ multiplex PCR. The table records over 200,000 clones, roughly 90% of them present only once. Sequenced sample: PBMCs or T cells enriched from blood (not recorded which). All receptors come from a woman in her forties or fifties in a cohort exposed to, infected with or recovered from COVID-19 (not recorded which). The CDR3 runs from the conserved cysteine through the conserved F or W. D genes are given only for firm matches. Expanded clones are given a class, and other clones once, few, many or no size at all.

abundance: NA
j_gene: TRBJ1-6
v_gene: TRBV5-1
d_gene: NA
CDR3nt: TGCGCCAGTCGATTCCAGAATTCACCCCTCCACTTT
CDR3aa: CASRFQNSPLHF

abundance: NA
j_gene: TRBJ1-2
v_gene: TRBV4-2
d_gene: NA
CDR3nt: TGTGCCAGCAGCCCGAATACAGGGCCCTCATCCCCGTATGGCTACACCTTC
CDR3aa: CASSPNTGPSSPYGYTF

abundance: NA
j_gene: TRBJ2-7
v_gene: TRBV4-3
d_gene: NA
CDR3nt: TGCGCCAGCAGCCAGAGCGATCGGTCCGAGCAGTACTTC
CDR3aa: CASSQSDRSEQYF

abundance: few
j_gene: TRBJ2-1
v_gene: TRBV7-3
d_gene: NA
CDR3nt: TGTGCCAGCAGCTCCGACAATTACAATGAGCAGTTCTTC
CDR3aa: CASSSDNYNEQFF

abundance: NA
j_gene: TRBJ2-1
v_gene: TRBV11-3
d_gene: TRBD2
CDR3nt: TGTGCCAGCAGCTTAGGGACTAGCGGGGGGAACAATGAGCAGTTCTTC
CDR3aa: CASSLGTSGGNNEQFF

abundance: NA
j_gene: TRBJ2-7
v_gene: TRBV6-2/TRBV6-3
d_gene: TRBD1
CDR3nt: TGTGCCAGCAGCCGTAACAGGGGCCGGCAGTACTTC
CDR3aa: CASSRNRGRQYF

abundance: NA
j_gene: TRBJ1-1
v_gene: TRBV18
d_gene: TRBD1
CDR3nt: TGTGCCAGCTCACCAAGGACAGGGCTAGACACTGAAGCTTTCTTT
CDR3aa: CASSPRTGLDTEAFF

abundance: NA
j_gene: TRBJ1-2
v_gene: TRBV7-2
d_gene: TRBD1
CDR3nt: TGTGCCAGCAGCCCGGGACAGGGCCTCAACTATGGCTACACCTTC
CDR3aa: CASSPGQGLNYGYTF

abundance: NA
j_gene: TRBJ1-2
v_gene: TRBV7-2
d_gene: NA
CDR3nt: TGTGCCAGCAGCCGACGAGGCTATGGCTACACCTTC
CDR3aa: CASSRRGYGYTF

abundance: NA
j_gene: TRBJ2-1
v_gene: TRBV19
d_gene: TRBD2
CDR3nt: TGTGCCAGTAGTATTAGCTTTGCGGGGGGCTACAATGAGCAGTTCTTC
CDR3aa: CASSISFAGGYNEQFF

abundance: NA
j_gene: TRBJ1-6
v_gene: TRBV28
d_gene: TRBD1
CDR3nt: TGTGCCAGCAGTTTAGGACAGGCCATTAATTCACCCCTCCACTTT
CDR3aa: CASSLGQAINSPLHF

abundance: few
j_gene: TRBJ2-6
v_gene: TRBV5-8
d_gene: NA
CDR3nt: TGTGCCAGCAGCCTGCGACTTGGGGCCAACGTCCTGACTTTC
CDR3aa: CASSLRLGANVLTF

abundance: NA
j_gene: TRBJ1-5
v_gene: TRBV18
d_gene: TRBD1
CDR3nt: TGTGCCAGCTCCTCAGGGGGCCGGCCCCAGCATTTT
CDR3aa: CASSSGGRPQHF

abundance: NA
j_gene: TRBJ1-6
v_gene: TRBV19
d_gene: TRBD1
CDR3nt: TGTGCCAGTAAGGAGGGGGCTCGCTCACCCCTCCACTTT
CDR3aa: CASKEGARSPLHF

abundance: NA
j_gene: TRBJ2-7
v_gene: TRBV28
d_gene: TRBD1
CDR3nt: TGTGCCAGCAGTTTACCCGACAGGGGGCGAGTTAAGCAGTACTTC
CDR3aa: CASSLPDRGRVKQYF

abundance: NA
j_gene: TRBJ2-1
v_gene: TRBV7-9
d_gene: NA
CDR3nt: TGTGCCAGCAGCTTAGCCCCGGGCTACAATGAGCAGTTCTTC
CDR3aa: CASSLAPGYNEQFF